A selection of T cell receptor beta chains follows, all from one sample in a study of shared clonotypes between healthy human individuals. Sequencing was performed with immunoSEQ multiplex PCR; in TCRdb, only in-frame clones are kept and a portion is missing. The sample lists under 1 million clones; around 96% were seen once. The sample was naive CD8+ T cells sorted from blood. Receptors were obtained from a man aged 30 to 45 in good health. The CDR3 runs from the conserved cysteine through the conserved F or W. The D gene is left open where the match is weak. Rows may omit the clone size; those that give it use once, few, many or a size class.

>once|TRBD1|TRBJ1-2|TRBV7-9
CASSPRTGTSNYGYTF
TGTGCCAGCAGCCCAAGGACAGGAACCTCTAACTATGGCTACACCTTC
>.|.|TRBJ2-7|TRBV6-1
CASSEAEGPLTYEQYF
TGTGCCAGCAGTGAAGCTGAGGGGCCACTGACCTACGAGCAGTACTTC
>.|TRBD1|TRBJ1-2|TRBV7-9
CASSSERQGAGYGYTF
TGTGCCAGCAGTTCAGAGAGACAGGGGGCCGGCTATGGCTACACCTTC
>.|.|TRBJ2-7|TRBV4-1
CASSHLFEASYEQYF
TGCGCCAGCAGCCACCTTTTCGAGGCCTCCTACGAGCAGTACTTC
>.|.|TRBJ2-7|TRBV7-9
CASSPTQGSYEQYF
TGTGCCAGCAGCCCAACGCAGGGCTCTTACGAGCAGTACTTC
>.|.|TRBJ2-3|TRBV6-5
CASSYLRDTSTDTQYF
TGTGCCAGCAGTTATTTGCGAGATACTAGCACAGATACGCAGTATTTT
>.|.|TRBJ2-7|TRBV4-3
CASSQDRGINMYEQYF
TGCGCCAGCAGCCAAGATAGAGGGATTAACATGTACGAGCAGTACTTC
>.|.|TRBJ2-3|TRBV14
CASSQVGGITDTQYF
TGTGCCAGCAGCCAAGTCGGAGGGATCACAGATACGCAGTATTTT
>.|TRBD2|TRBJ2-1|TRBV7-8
CASSATSGINEQFF
TGTGCCAGCAGCGCCACTAGCGGGATCAATGAGCAGTTCTTC
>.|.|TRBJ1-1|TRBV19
CASSWEGREAFF
TGTGCCAGTAGCTGGGAGGGCAGGGAAGCTTTCTTT
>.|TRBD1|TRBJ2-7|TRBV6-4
CASSPTGDSYEQYF
TGTGCCAGCAGCCCGACAGGGGACTCCTACGAGCAGTACTTC
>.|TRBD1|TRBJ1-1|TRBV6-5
CASSLAGGGTEAFF
TGTGCCAGCAGTTTAGCAGGGGGTGGGACTGAAGCTTTCTTT
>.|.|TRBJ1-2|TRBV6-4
CASSPTLQGGYGYTF
TGTGCCAGCAGTCCTACCCTACAAGGGGGCTATGGCTACACCTTC
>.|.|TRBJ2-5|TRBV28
CASRDYSGQETQYF
TGTGCCAGCAGAGATTATAGTGGGCAAGAGACCCAGTACTTC
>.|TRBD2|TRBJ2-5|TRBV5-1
CASSFTGEGRAPRETQYF
TGCGCCAGCAGCTTTACCGGGGAGGGAAGGGCACCAAGAGAGACCCAGTACTTC
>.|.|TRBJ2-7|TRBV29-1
CSVNCNGSMHEQYF
TGCAGCGTTAACTGCAACGGGAGTATGCACGAGCAGTACTTC
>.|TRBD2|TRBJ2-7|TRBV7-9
CASSSSGRSNEQYF
TGTGCCAGCAGCTCTAGCGGGAGGAGCAACGAGCAGTACTTC
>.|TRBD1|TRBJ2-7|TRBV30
CAWNKGTGVIYEQYF
TGTGCCTGGAACAAAGGGACAGGGGTTATTTACGAGCAGTACTTC
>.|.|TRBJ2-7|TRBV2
CASSVVPEQYF
TGTGCCAGCAGTGTAGTCCCCGAGCAGTACTTC
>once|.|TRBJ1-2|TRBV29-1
CSVEEERTLYGYTF
TGCAGCGTTGAAGAGGAACGGACCCTCTATGGCTACACCTTC
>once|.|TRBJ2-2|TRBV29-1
CSLSLYGELFF
TGCAGCTTGTCACTATACGGGGAGCTGTTTTTT
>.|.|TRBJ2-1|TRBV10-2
CASSEVLSGGPSYNEQFF
TGCGCCAGCAGTGAGGTCTTGAGTGGCGGGCCCTCCTACAATGAGCAGTTCTTC
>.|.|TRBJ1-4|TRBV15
CATSSAGGGTNEKLFF
TGTGCCACCAGCAGTGCCGGTGGGGGGACTAATGAAAAACTGTTTTTT
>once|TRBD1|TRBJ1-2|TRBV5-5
CASSLAGGGLYGYTF
TGTGCCAGCAGCTTGGCAGGGGGCGGTCTTTATGGCTACACCTTC
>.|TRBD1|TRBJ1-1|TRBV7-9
CASSPATGLNTEAFF
TGTGCCAGCAGCCCGGCGACAGGGCTGAACACTGAAGCTTTCTTT
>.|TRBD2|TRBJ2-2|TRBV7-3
CASSLGLAENTGELFF
TGTGCCAGCAGCCTGGGACTAGCGGAGAACACCGGGGAGCTGTTTTTT
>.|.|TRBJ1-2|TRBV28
CASSLTGSGGYTF
TGTGCCAGCTCCTTAACAGGGAGTGGCGGCTACACCTTC
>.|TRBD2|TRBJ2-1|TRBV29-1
CSVAGGREQFF
TGCAGCGTTGCTGGCGGGAGAGAGCAGTTCTTC
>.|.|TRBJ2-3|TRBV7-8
CASSLAKTRRTDTQYF
TGTGCCAGCAGCTTAGCGAAGACTAGGAGGACAGATACGCAGTATTTT
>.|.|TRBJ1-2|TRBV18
CASSPPQFNYGYTF
TGTGCCAGCTCGCCTCCCCAGTTTAACTATGGCTACACCTTC
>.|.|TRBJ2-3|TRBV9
CASSHNSGISTDTQYF
TGTGCCAGCAGCCACAATTCAGGAATTAGCACAGATACGCAGTATTTT
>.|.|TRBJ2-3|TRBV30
CAWSGGQGSDTQYF
TGTGCCTGGAGTGGAGGGCAGGGGTCAGATACGCAGTATTTT
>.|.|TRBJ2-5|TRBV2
CASWEGTIGGQETQYF
TGTGCCAGCTGGGAGGGGACAATCGGAGGCCAAGAGACCCAGTACTTC
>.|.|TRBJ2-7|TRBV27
CASSSGRLSYEQYF
TGTGCCAGCAGTTCGGGCCGCCTCTCCTACGAGCAGTACTTC
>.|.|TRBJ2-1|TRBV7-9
CASSLAQGQFF
TGTGCCAGCAGCCTAGCCCAGGGGCAGTTCTTC
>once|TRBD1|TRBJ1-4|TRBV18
CASSSGQGALGSDEKLFF
TGTGCCAGCTCATCAGGACAGGGGGCGCTTGGATCGGATGAAAAACTGTTTTTT
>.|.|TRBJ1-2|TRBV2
CASNRQAPGNYGYTF
TGTGCCAGCAACCGACAGGCCCCTGGGAACTATGGCTACACCTTC